The text below deals with one T cell receptor beta chain. PCR used 60 Vbeta primers and 13 Jbeta primers. Clones were read by immunoSEQ multiplex PCR, and TCRdb kept only the in-frame ones, dropping some. The sample consists of some 160,000 clones, roughly 85% of them appearing once. These data belong to a study of cytomegalovirus exposure and HLA in healthy donors. CDR1 and CDR2 (germline): SGHRS, YFSETQ. This CDR3 is built from 15 residues. Trimming took off 0 bases at V and 1 base at J, with 10 bases between the two ends. Material: PBMCs. The TCR originated in a woman between 40 and 55 years old in good health and CMV-seronegative. The chain is built from TRBV5-1 and TRBJ1-1; perhaps TRBD1 as D (5 bases). Written as DNA, the CDR3 is TGCGCCAGCAGCTTGGCGGGGGTGGGGAACACTGAAGCTTTCTTT. Protein sequence: CASSLAGVGNTEAFF.